What follows are 26 T cell receptor beta chains derived from one specimen sequenced in a study of Tregs in tolerant kidney transplant recipients. Sequencing used immunoSEQ multiplex PCR; TCRdb keeps in-frame clones, though not all of them. Here the sample table reports about 30,000 clones. Sequencing was performed on CD8+ T cells from blood, taken before the transplant. The source is a human donor who received a combined kidney and bone marrow transplant.

A remark on this clone: The CDR3 goes on 3 residues after the read ends, and that part is filled in from the germline J gene. The genes are TRBV2 and TRBJ2-7, with TRBD2 matching over 10 bases. CDR1 is SNHLY, CDR2 FYNNEI, per germline. CDR3 length equals 13 residues. The junction had 0 bases not matched to a gene; V was cut back by 2 bases and J by 5 bases. The CDR3 DNA, read in part, is TGTGCCAGCAGTGAACTAGCGGGGGACGAG. Its translation: CASSELAGDE. The CDR3 reads in full as CASSELAGDEQYF.

CDR3 bases read: TGTGCCAGCAGCCTGAGCATTGATTCGGAAAAA. Protein sequence: CASSLSIDSEK. The whole CDR3 reads CASSLSIDSEKLFF. The chain uses TRBV7-9 and TRBJ1-4; D gene unclear. Read coverage stops 3 residues before the CDR3 terminus; the germline J gene supplies the remainder. V lost 5 bases, J lost 8 bases, and 15 bases lay in between. Germline V gene data show CDR1 as SEHNR and CDR2 as FQNEAQ (reference sequence). The CDR3 spans 14 residues.

Turning to this clone: The CDR3 end falls 3 residues outside the read, so it is completed with the germline J gene. This chain joins TRBV7-9 and TRBJ2-3; a possible D gene is TRBD2 (6 bases). Germline loops: CDR1 SEHNR, CDR2 FQNEAQ (reference sequence). This CDR3 has 13 residues. This CDR3 is CASSSTSSPTQYF. CDR3 DNA (partial): TGTGCCAGCAGCTCGACTAGTAGCCCCACG.

As for this clone: The sequenced fragment ends 3 residues before the CDR3 boundary, so the rest is inferred from the germline J gene. V and J are TRBV20-1 and TRBJ2-3, with 9 bases fitting TRBD2. The germline CDR1 and CDR2 sequences are DFQATT and SNEGSKA (reference sequence). The V segment lost 5 bases and the J segment 0 bases; nucleotides outside the gene matches: 9. The CDR3 runs 16 residues. The covered CDR3 bases are TGCAGTGCTTACTTTCCGACTAGCGGAAGCACAGATACG. This encodes CSAYFPTSGSTDT. The whole CDR3 sequence is CSAYFPTSGSTDTQYF.

The CDR3 region is CASSIGAGALNEQFF. CDR3 bases read: TGTGCCAGTAGTATAGGGGCGGGAGCCCTCAATGAG. J is TRBJ2-1 and V is TRBV19, with TRBD2 identical over 7 bases. Read data end 3 residues before the CDR3 end; the end is taken from the germline J gene. After removal of 1 base from V and 6 bases from J, the junction contained 6 bases not matched to a gene. Germline V lookup: CDR1 LNHDA, CDR2 SQIVND (reference sequence). This CDR3 contains 15 residues.

As to this clone: The DNA ends 3 residues before the CDR3 does, and the rest of the CDR3 is filled in from the germline J gene. The chain combines TRBV30 with TRBJ2-2; no clear D. Trimming took off 2 bases at V and 0 bases at J, with 4 bases between the two ends. Germline V lookup: CDR1 GTSNPN, CDR2 SVGIG (reference sequence). CDR3 length: 13 amino acids. CDR3 protein: CAWSSTNTGELFF. The DNA read from the CDR3 is TGTGCCTGGAGTTCAACGAACACCGGGGAG.

As regards this clone: Read sequence stops 3 residues before the CDR3 end, and the germline J gene provides the missing end. The chain combines TRBV5-6 with TRBJ2-7, with D maybe TRBD2 (5 bases). This CDR3 is built from 13 residues. Trimming pared 1 base from V and 6 bases from J, leaving 11 bases between. Germline V lookup: CDR1 SGHDT, CDR2 YYEEEE. This CDR3 reads CASSLYLALEQYF. The covered CDR3 bases are TGTGCCAGCAGCTTGTACCTAGCCCTCGAG.

Details on this clone: Read data end 3 residues before the CDR3 end; the end is taken from the germline J gene. The chain links TRBV7-9 to TRBJ2-2; D is uncertain. V dropped 2 bases and J dropped 4 bases, with 8 bases sitting between them. This CDR3 has 14 amino acids. Germline lookup yields CDR1 SEHNR and CDR2 FQNEAQ (reference sequence). The CDR3 DNA, read in part, is TGTGCCAGCAGCTTATATTCGGTCACCGGGGAG. This encodes CASSLYSVTGE. The entire CDR3 is CASSLYSVTGELFF.

A remark on this clone: The read ends 3 residues shy of where the CDR3 ends; the end is completed using the germline J gene. J is TRBJ2-5 and V is TRBV10-3; D unclear. V lost 3 bases, J lost 3 bases, and 11 bases lay in between. The CDR3 length is 14 residues. The V gene's germline CDR1 is ENHRY and CDR2 SYGVKD. This CDR3 reads CAISETLSEETQYF. Partial CDR3 DNA: TGTGCCATCAGTGAAACCCTATCCGAAGAGACC.

A word on this clone: The sequenced fragment ends 3 residues before the CDR3 boundary, so the rest is inferred from the germline J gene. The chain couples TRBV7-9 to TRBJ2-1, with TRBD2 matching over 8 bases. CDR1 is SEHNR and CDR2 is FQNEAQ in the germline V gene (reference sequence). The CDR3 totals 15 residues. With V trimmed by 5 bases and J by 9 bases, 12 bases remained unmatched. CDR3 bases read: TGTGCCAGCAGCCCCCCCAGCGGGGGTTTCTTTGAG. It encodes CASSPPSGGFFE. The entire CDR3 protein reads CASSPPSGGFFEQFF.

As for this clone: The DNA ends 3 residues before the CDR3 does, and the rest of the CDR3 is filled in from the germline J gene. This chain joins TRBV2 and TRBJ2-1; the D is unclear. V was clipped by 2 bases and J by 2 bases, with 7 bases between them. The CDR3 consists of 14 residues. The germline CDR1 and CDR2 sequences are SNHLY and FYNNEI. The CDR3 bases that were read are TGTGCCAGCAGTGAACGGGTAACCTACAATGAG. As protein: CASSERVTYNE. In full, the CDR3 reads CASSERVTYNEQFF.

CDR3 DNA (partial): TGCAGTGCTAGACCTGGAGGGGCTAGCGGGTTCTACAATGAG. Its translation: CSARPGGASGFYNE. The full-length CDR3 reads as CSARPGGASGFYNEQFF. The genes are TRBV20-1 and TRBJ2-1; 8 bases agree with TRBD2. The CDR3 end is not reached by the read, which stops 3 residues before it; the germline J gene fills it in. Per the germline V gene, CDR1 is DFQATT and CDR2 is SNEGSKA (reference sequence). The CDR3 contains 17 residues. J lost 3 bases, V lost 2 bases, and 12 bases had no gene match.

This CDR3 is CASSLGTFSYNSPLHF. CDR3 DNA (partial): TGCGCCAGCAGCCTCGGGACATTTTCCTATAATTCACCC. The chain couples TRBV5-1 to TRBJ1-6; perhaps TRBD1 as D (6 bases). The read gets to within 3 residues of the CDR3 end, and the germline J gene fills in the rest. Trimming pared 4 bases from V and 1 base from J, leaving 12 bases between. Germline CDR1 is SGHRS and CDR2 is YFSETQ. This CDR3 is built from 16 residues.

In regard to this clone: The CDR3 goes on 3 residues after the read ends, and that part is filled in from the germline J gene. The V and J genes are TRBV2 and TRBJ1-2; 7 bases align to TRBD1. V was clipped by 4 bases and J by 4 bases; unmatched bases: 6. Germline CDR1 reads SNHLY; CDR2 reads FYNNEI. The CDR3 extends over 14 amino acids. CDR3 sequence: CASSGTGGPYGYTF. The part of the CDR3 DNA that was read is TGTGCCAGCAGTGGGACAGGAGGCCCCTATGGC.

Remarks on this clone: The DNA ends 3 residues before the CDR3 does, and the rest of the CDR3 is filled in from the germline J gene. The rearrangement links TRBV7-9 to TRBJ2-7; D remains ambiguous. The length of the CDR3 is 13 residues. The V gene's germline CDR1 is SEHNR and CDR2 FQNEAQ (reference sequence). Trimming pared 4 bases from V and 2 bases from J, leaving 9 bases between. The CDR3 spells CASSSSSAYEQYF. CDR3 DNA, as far as it was read: TGTGCCAGCAGCTCCTCGTCGGCCTACGAG.

A word on this clone: The read terminates 3 residues before the CDR3 end, so the remaining end is supplied by the germline J gene. The V call is TRBV30, the J call TRBJ1-2; TRBD1 aligns across 9 bases. Germline V gene data show CDR1 as GTSNPN and CDR2 as SVGIG (reference sequence). CDR3 length: 15 amino acids. CDR3 bases read: TGTGCCTGGGCATCCGCGGACAGGGGATCGGAGGGC. Its translation: CAWASADRGSEG. In full, the CDR3 reads CAWASADRGSEGYTF.

Comment on this clone: The missing CDR3 end, 3 residues past where the read stops, is filled in from the germline J gene. The chain recombines TRBV29-1 with TRBJ2-7; D may be TRBD1 (5 bases). V shed 4 bases and J shed 3 bases, with 7 bases lying between them. Germline assignment: CDR1 SQVTM and CDR2 ANQGSEA. CDR3 size: 11 residues. This chain's CDR3 is CSVVRDYEQYF. Incomplete CDR3 DNA: TGCAGCGTTGTCAGGGACTACGAG.

In the case of this clone: The DNA ends 3 residues before the CDR3 does, and the rest of the CDR3 is filled in from the germline J gene. The rearrangement uses TRBV19 and TRBJ2-1, with TRBD2 matching 10 bases. This CDR3 has 17 residues. Germline V gives CDR1 LNHDA, CDR2 SQIVND (reference sequence). Germline trimming cut 5 bases from V and 6 bases from J; bases unmatched to any gene: 13. CDR3 sequence reads: CASSARMGAGGFNEQFF. The CDR3 bases that were read are TGTGCCAGTAGTGCCCGCATGGGAGCGGGAGGGTTCAATGAG.

About this clone itself: The DNA ends 3 residues before the CDR3 does, and the rest of the CDR3 is filled in from the germline J gene. The rearrangement uses TRBV29-1 and TRBJ1-3; D call uncertain. The CDR3 runs 14 residues. Trimming took 7 bases from V and 0 from J, leaving 13 bases between them. Germline lookup yields CDR1 SQVTM and CDR2 ANQGSEA. The CDR3 DNA, read in part, is TGCAGCGCCATAAGGACTGTCTCTGGAAACACC. Its translation: CSAIRTVSGNT. The full CDR3 protein is CSAIRTVSGNTIYF.

In the case of this clone: Sequencing ends 3 residues short of the CDR3 end; the germline J gene provides the rest. This rearrangement joins TRBV7-9 to TRBJ2-7; 8 positions agree with TRBD2. CDR3 length: 15 residues. Unmatched junction bases numbered 9, after V lost 5 bases and J lost 3 bases. CDR1 and CDR2 (germline): SEHNR, FQNEAQ (reference sequence). The chain's CDR3 is CASSDSGGASYEQYF. Incomplete CDR3 DNA: TGTGCCAGCAGCGACTCGGGGGGGGCAAGCTACGAG.

Points on this clone: The missing CDR3 end, 3 residues past where the read stops, is filled in from the germline J gene. The chain is built from TRBV29-1 and TRBJ2-7; 8 positions agree with TRBD1. Looked up from germline, CDR1 is SQVTM and CDR2 is ANQGSEA. V was pared by 7 bases and J by 2 bases, with 7 bases of the junction left unmatched. The CDR3 runs 13 residues. CDR3 DNA (partial): TGCAGCGCCCATGGGACAGGCGCCTACGAG. This gives the protein CSAHGTGAYE. The whole CDR3 sequence reads CSAHGTGAYEQYF.

To note about this clone: The read stops 3 residues short of the end of the CDR3; the missing end is completed from the germline J gene. V gene TRBV7-2 combines with J gene TRBJ2-1; 12 bases map to TRBD2. The CDR3 runs to 15 residues. Germline V gene sequence: CDR1 SGHTA, CDR2 FQGNSA. Trimming took 3 bases from V and 8 from J; bases not matched to a gene: 5. The CDR3 loop is CASSFTSGRRDEQFF. The sequenced CDR3 bases are TGTGCCAGCAGCTTCACTAGCGGGAGGAGGGATGAG.

Turning to this clone: The read finishes 3 residues shy of the CDR3 end, and the germline J gene is used to complete it. The chain joins TRBV9 to TRBJ2-7; 9 bases line up with TRBD1. The V gene end was trimmed by 2 bases and the J gene end by 6 bases; junction bases not matched to a gene: 12. Germline loops: CDR1 SGDLS, CDR2 YYNGEE. The CDR3 has 16 residues. This chain's CDR3 is CASSVTPGTGMSEQYF. The covered CDR3 bases are TGTGCCAGCAGCGTCACACCCGGGACAGGGATGAGCGAG.

A remark on this clone: From the germline J gene comes the end of the CDR3, since the read stops 3 residues before it. V is TRBV28 and J is TRBJ2-7, with 8 bases matching TRBD2. Germline CDR1 reads MDHEN; CDR2 reads SYDVKM. The CDR3 runs to 17 residues. After removal of 2 bases from V and 2 bases from J, the junction contained 11 bases not matched to a gene. The CDR3 bases that were read are TGTGCCAGCAGTTTAAATATAAGGCTAGCGGGTGCCTACGAG. Protein product: CASSLNIRLAGAYE. From start to end, the CDR3 is CASSLNIRLAGAYEQYF.

Remarks on this clone: From the germline J gene comes the end of the CDR3, since the read stops 3 residues before it. The gene calls are TRBV7-9 and TRBJ2-2; D not certain. Germline V gene lookup returns CDR1 SEHNR and CDR2 FQNEAQ (reference sequence). The CDR3 has 11 residues. The CDR3 reads CASSPLRELFF. CDR3 bases read: TGTGCCAGCAGCCCCCTCCGTGAG.

As regards this clone: The observed sequence ends 3 residues before the CDR3 terminus, with the missing tail filled in from the germline J gene. V gene TRBV6-2 or TRBV6-3 combines with J gene TRBJ2-7, with 7 bases aligning to TRBD2. CDR3 length: 17 residues. Germline CDR1 is MNHEY and CDR2 is SVGEGT. The ends lost 0 bases at V and 2 bases at J; junction bases unmatched: 10. The CDR3: CASSYSSLGTNPYEQYF. CDR3 DNA (partial): TGTGCCAGCAGTTACTCGTCTTTGGGGACTAACCCCTACGAG.